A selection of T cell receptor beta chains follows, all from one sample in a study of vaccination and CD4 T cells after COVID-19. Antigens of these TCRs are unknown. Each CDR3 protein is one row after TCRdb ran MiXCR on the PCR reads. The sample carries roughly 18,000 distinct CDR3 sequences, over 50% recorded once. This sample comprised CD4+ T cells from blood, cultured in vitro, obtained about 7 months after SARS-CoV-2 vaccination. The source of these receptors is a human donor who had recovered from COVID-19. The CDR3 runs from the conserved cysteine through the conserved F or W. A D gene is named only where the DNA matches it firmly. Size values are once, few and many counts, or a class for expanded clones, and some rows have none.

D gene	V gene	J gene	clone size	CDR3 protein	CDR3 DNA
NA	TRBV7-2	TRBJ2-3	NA	CATEAQSTDTQYF	TGTGCCACCGAAGCACAAAGCACAGATACGCAGTATTTT
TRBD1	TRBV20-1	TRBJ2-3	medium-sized	CSARDRGLSADTQYF	TGCAGTGCCAGGGACAGGGGGCTGTCGGCAGATACGCAGTATTTT
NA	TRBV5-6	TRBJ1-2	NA	CASSLLAGQWNGYTF	TGTGCCAGCAGCTTGTTGGCAGGGCAATGGAATGGCTACACCTTC
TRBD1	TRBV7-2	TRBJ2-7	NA	CASSLGTVPYEQYF	TGTGCCAGCAGCCTGGGGACAGTTCCCTACGAGCAGTACTTC
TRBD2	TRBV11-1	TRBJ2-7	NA	CASSVQRGEYEQYF	TGTGCCAGCAGCGTTCAGCGGGGGGAATACGAGCAGTACTTC
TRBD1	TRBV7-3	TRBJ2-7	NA	CASSLSGTGPYEQYF	TGTGCCAGCAGCTTAAGCGGGACAGGGCCCTACGAGCAGTACTTC
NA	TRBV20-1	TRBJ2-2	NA	CSARVRGYLTGELFF	TGCAGTGCTAGAGTGCGGGGCTACCTCACCGGGGAGCTGTTTTTT
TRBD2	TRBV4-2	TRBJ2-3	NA	CASSQSVERGGSDTQYF	TGTGCCAGCAGCCAGTCGGTGGAGCGGGGGGGGTCAGATACGCAGTATTTT
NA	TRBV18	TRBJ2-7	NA	CASSTVGGEQYF	TGTGCCAGCTCGACGGTAGGTGGCGAGCAGTACTTC
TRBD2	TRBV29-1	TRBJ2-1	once	CSVGAGGYNEQFF	TGCAGCGTTGGGGCGGGAGGGTACAATGAGCAGTTCTTC
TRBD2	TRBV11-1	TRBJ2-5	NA	CASSFYAGGPSGETQYF	TGTGCCAGCAGCTTCTATGCGGGAGGGCCCTCGGGGGAGACCCAGTACTTC
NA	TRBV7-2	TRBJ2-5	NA	CASSPMGWEETQYF	TGTGCCAGCAGCCCAATGGGGTGGGAAGAGACCCAGTACTTC
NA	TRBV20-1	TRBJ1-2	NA	CSARVNRDYYGYTF	TGCAGTGCTAGAGTGAACAGGGATTACTATGGCTACACCTTC
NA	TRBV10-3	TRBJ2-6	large	CAISGTVSGANVLTF	TGTGCCATCAGTGGGACAGTCTCTGGGGCCAACGTCCTGACTTTC
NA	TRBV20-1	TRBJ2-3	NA	CSASKGSSDTQYF	TGCAGTGCTAGTAAGGGGTCCTCCGATACGCAGTATTTT
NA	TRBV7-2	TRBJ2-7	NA	CASKEGGDLYEQYF	TGTGCCAGCAAAGAAGGCGGGGACCTCTACGAGCAGTACTTC
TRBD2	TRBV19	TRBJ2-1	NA	CASSTSGGAWNEQFF	TGTGCCAGTAGTACTAGCGGGGGGGCCTGGAATGAGCAGTTCTTC
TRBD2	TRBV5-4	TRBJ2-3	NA	CASSTGLAGGTDTQYF	TGTGCCAGCAGCACCGGACTAGCGGGGGGCACAGATACGCAGTATTTT
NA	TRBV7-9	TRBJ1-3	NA	CASVGSSGNTIYF	TGTGCCAGCGTCGGAAGCTCTGGAAACACCATATATTTT
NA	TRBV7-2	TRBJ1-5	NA	CASSSDMAHQPQHF	TGTGCCAGCAGCTCGGACATGGCGCATCAGCCCCAGCATTTT
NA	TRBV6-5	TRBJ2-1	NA	CASSWGTGEQFF	TGTGCCAGCAGTTGGGGGACGGGTGAGCAGTTCTTC
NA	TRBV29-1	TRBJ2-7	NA	CSVDLRINRAYEQYF	TGCAGCGTTGACTTAAGGATTAATAGGGCCTACGAGCAGTACTTC
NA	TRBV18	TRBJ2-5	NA	CASSPLGAAAPSQETQYF	TGTGCCAGCTCACCTTTGGGTGCGGCAGCCCCCTCTCAAGAGACCCAGTACTTC
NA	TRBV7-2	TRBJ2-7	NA	CASSIWGSVQYF	TGTGCCAGCAGTATCTGGGGTAGCGTGCAGTACTTC
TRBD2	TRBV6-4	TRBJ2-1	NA	CASSVEGTSYEQFF	TGTGCCAGCAGTGTGGAGGGGACTAGTTATGAGCAGTTCTTC
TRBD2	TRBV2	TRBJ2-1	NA	CASSLGIDSGSNEQFF	TGTGCCAGCAGCTTAGGGATCGATAGCGGGAGCAATGAGCAGTTCTTC
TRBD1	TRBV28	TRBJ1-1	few	CASSSRDREATEAFF	TGTGCCAGCAGCTCCCGGGACAGGGAGGCCACTGAAGCTTTCTTT
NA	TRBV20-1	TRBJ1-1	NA	CSARAWGRGANTEAFF	TGCAGTGCTAGAGCCTGGGGGAGGGGGGCCAACACTGAAGCTTTCTTT
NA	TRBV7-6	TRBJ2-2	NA	CASSLAVPHTGELFF	TGTGCCAGCAGCTTAGCAGTGCCCCACACCGGGGAGCTGTTTTTT
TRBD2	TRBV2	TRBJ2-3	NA	CASRVREGLADTQYF	TGTGCCAGCAGGGTAAGGGAGGGGCTCGCAGATACGCAGTATTTT
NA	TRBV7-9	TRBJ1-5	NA	CASREREGQPQHF	TGTGCCAGCAGGGAGAGAGAGGGTCAGCCCCAGCATTTT
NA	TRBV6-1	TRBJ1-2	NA	CASSDNRANGYTF	TGTGCCAGCAGTGACAACAGGGCAAATGGCTACACCTTC
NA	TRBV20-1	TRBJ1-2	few	CSASGGAYGYTF	TGCAGTGCTAGCGGAGGGGCCTATGGCTACACCTTC